This TCR beta chain was identified during a study of cytomegalovirus exposure and HLA in healthy donors. Study in general: There were 350 to 450 genotyped donors. Of these, 81% fell in the genetic ancestry cluster associated with self-reported Caucasian donors. Study-wide results and caveats: In a later analysis, across HLA loci, associated TCR counts were highest for DRB1, lowest for HLA-C.

Trimming cost V 2 bases and J 8 bases; bases outside gene matches: 4. This CDR3 has 13 residues. Germline V gives CDR1 KGHSH, CDR2 LQKENI. Amplification used 60 Vbeta primers and 13 Jbeta primers. The assay was immunoSEQ multiplex PCR, and TCRdb's table has in-frame clones only and misses some. The data show 100,000 to 150,000 clones, 60% to 85% seen once. Notes on this clone: Its specificity is unknown.

This sequence was found in a woman aged 18 to 35 in good health and CMV-seronegative. Sequenced material: PBMCs. The J gene is TRBJ1-2, the V gene TRBV18; 8 nucleotides line up with TRBD1. CDR3: CASSPDRGEGYTF. The DNA for the CDR3 is TGTGCCAGCTCACCAGACAGGGGAGAAGGCTACACCTTC. The full variable domain, rest sourced from reference TRBV18 and TRBJ1-2, is NAGVMQNPRHLVRRRGQEARLRCSPMKGHSHVYWYRQLPEEGLKFMVYLQKENIIDESGMPKERFSAEFPKEGPSILRIQQVVRGDSAAYFCASSPDRGEGYTFGSGTRLTVV.